These 10 T cell receptor beta chains were all obtained from the same sample, sequenced in a study of OX40 agonist ivuxolimab in advanced cancers. Here immunoSEQ multiplex PCR was the method, and the copy in TCRdb shows in-frame clones only, minus some. The sample lists 95,000 to 100,000 clones, approximately 80% occurring once. Here the sequenced sample was CD4+ or CD8+ T cells sorted from blood, taken in a trial of the OX40 agonist ivuxolimab. Receptors were obtained from an adult with an advanced solid tumor such as melanoma, head and neck, liver or kidney cancer.

J is TRBJ2-7 and V is TRBV7-2, with no clear D. The ends were cut back, 0 bases at V and 4 bases at J, with 10 bases in the middle. Germline V lookup: CDR1 SGHTA, CDR2 FQGNSA. This CDR3 has 14 residues. Here the CDR3 reads CASSLASFKYEQYF. The CDR3 coding sequence is TGTGCCAGCAGCTTAGCTAGCTTCAAGTACGAGCAGTACTTC.

This clone was found a few times. J is TRBJ2-5 and V is TRBV5-6; 8 bases match TRBD1. CDR3 length: 15 amino acids. Germline values: CDR1 SGHDT, CDR2 YYEEEE. The junction had 8 bases not matched to a gene; V was cut back by 0 bases and J by 7 bases. The CDR3: CASSLGGQGAVTQYF. DNA for the CDR3: TGTGCCAGCAGCTTGGGTGGACAGGGAGCGGTGACCCAGTACTTC.

V gene TRBV10-1 combines with J gene TRBJ2-7; D is unresolved. Germline values: CDR1 WNHNN, CDR2 SYGVQD (reference sequence). The V end was cut by 8 bases, the J end by 2 bases, with 19 bases between. This CDR3 spans 15 amino acids. CDR3 loop: CASAPRPVKTYEQYF. The CDR3 bases are TGCGCCAGCGCCCCCCGGCCAGTCAAAACCTACGAGCAGTACTTC.

The J gene is TRBJ2-1, the V gene TRBV5-1; D gene ambiguous. This CDR3 spans 15 amino acids. CDR1 SGHRS and CDR2 YFSETQ come from the germline V gene. Trimming left V 0 bases short and J 6 bases short, with 13 bases between. The CDR3 spells CASSLDPYGSNEQFF. CDR3 bases: TGCGCCAGCAGCTTGGACCCCTACGGCTCCAATGAGCAGTTCTTC.

The rearrangement uses TRBV11-3 and TRBJ2-6; 9 bases are shared with TRBD2. CDR1 SGHNT and CDR2 YENEEA come from the germline V gene. V was pared by 5 bases and J by 1 base, with 12 bases of the junction left unmatched. The CDR3 contains 19 residues. Here the CDR3 DNA reads TGTGCCAGCAGCCCCTCGCTGGGAGCGGGAGGTTCTGGGGCCAACGTCCTGACTTTC. Translation gives CASSPSLGAGGSGANVLTF.

This rearrangement joins TRBV18 to TRBJ2-2; no firm D call. This CDR3 region has 15 residues. Germline V CDR1 and CDR2: KGHSH, LQKENI. The ends were cut back, 1 base at V and 2 bases at J, with 8 bases in the middle. CDR3 coding DNA: TGTGCCAGCTCACCACGGCAGACCAACACCGGGGAGCTGTTTTTT. Translating it yields CASSPRQTNTGELFF.

The V gene is TRBV6-6, the J gene TRBJ2-7; 9 nucleotides match TRBD1. The ends lost 6 bases at V and 4 bases at J; junction bases unmatched: 4. This CDR3 region has 13 residues. Germline V gives CDR1 MNHNY, CDR2 SVGAGI (reference sequence). The CDR3 sequence is CASSRQGEYEQYF. CDR3 DNA sequence: TGTGCCAGCAGCCGACAGGGGGAATACGAGCAGTACTTC.

The rearrangement uses TRBV7-8 and TRBJ2-3; D is possibly TRBD2 (5 bases). V was cut by 7 bases and J by 3 bases, with 17 bases left in between. The CDR3 covers 15 residues. Per the germline V gene, CDR1 is SGHVS and CDR2 is FQNEAQ. The CDR3 nucleotides are TGTGCCAGCACACGAGGGCTAACACGTACAGATACGCAGTATTTT. Its translation: CASTRGLTRTDTQYF.

The chain links TRBV11-1 to TRBJ2-7; 9 bases match TRBD1. This CDR3 comprises 15 residues. The germline V gene encodes CDR1 SGHAT and CDR2 FQDESV (reference sequence). Trimming took 3 bases from V and 3 from J; bases not matched to a gene: 6. CDR3 DNA sequence: TGTGCCAGCAGCTTTGGACAGGGGAAGGGCTACGAGCAGTACTTC. The encoded protein is CASSFGQGKGYEQYF.

The chain couples TRBV5-4 to TRBJ2-2; D gene unclear. The CDR3 runs 13 residues. CDR1 and CDR2 (germline): SGHNT, YYREEE (reference sequence). With 0 bases removed from V and 4 bases from J, the gap between germline ends came to 4 bases. The CDR3 reads CASSLGGTGELFF. The CDR3 DNA reads as TGTGCCAGCAGCTTGGGGGGCACCGGGGAGCTGTTTTTT.